The 16 T cell receptor beta chains reported below all come from one sample, sequenced in a study of T cell responses to AZD1222 COVID-19 vaccine. Sequenced by immunoSEQ multiplex PCR; TCRdb stores in-frame clones only, minus some. The sample has around 140,000 clones, approximately 90% seen once. The material sequenced was peripheral blood, taken 28 days after the second AZD1222 dose. The receptor set was obtained from an adult who received the AZD1222 COVID-19 vaccine.

This rearrangement joins TRBV20-1 to TRBJ1-5, with D perhaps matching TRBD1 (6 bases). This CDR3 spans 15 amino acids. Germline values: CDR1 DFQATT, CDR2 SNEGSKA (reference sequence). V was shortened by 3 bases and J by 3 bases, with 15 bases between the two germline ends. This chain's CDR3 is CSASGGLTYNQPQHF. The DNA for the CDR3 is TGCAGTGCTAGTGGGGGCCTAACCTACAATCAGCCCCAGCATTTT.

This rearrangement joins TRBV28 to TRBJ2-7; TRBD1 might be the D (6 bases). Germline CDR1 reads MDHEN; CDR2 reads SYDVKM. V lost 3 bases and J lost 6, with 12 bases in between. The CDR3 has 13 amino acids. The CDR3 bases are TGTGCCAGCAGTTTGGTGGGGGCCATCGAGCAGTACTTC. Its translation is CASSLVGAIEQYF.

This clone showed up just once. The V call is TRBV7-8, the J call TRBJ1-2, with D unclear. The CDR3 spans 16 residues. Germline lookup yields CDR1 SGHVS and CDR2 FQNEAQ. V was clipped by 2 bases and J by 5 bases, with 18 bases between them. CDR3: CASSLTGFLKGYGYTF. For the CDR3, the DNA is TGTGCCAGCAGCTTAACGGGATTTTTAAAAGGATATGGCTACACCTTC. Full variable domain (remainder filled in from reference TRBV7-8 and TRBJ1-2): GAGVSQSPRYKVAKRGQDVALRCDPISGHVSLFWYQQALGQGPEFLTYFQNEAQLDKSGLPSDRFFAERPEGSVSTLKIQRTQQEDSAVYLCASSLTGFLKGYGYTFGSGTRLTVV.

This chain joins TRBV18 and TRBJ1-6; D gene ambiguous. Germline-derived CDR1 and CDR2 are KGHSH and LQKENI. V lost 2 bases and J lost 0, with 11 bases in between. This CDR3 is built from 17 residues. The DNA of the CDR3 is TGTGCCAGCTCACCAGGTGGCAGGAGCTCCTATAATTCACCCCTCCACTTT. Residues: CASSPGGRSSYNSPLHF.

The chain couples TRBV7-2 to TRBJ2-7; D call uncertain. There are 14 residues in the CDR3. Germline V CDR1 and CDR2: SGHTA, FQGNSA. Deletions cut 0 bases from V and 2 bases from J, with 8 bases between. As DNA, the CDR3 is TGTGCCAGCAGCTTAGCGCAAGGGCCCTACGAGCAGTACTTC. It codes for CASSLAQGPYEQYF.

On this clone itself: Additional DNA sequences in this sample encode the identical CDR3. This rearrangement joins TRBV7-2 to TRBJ2-2; TRBD1 or TRBD2 may be the D gene (6 bases each). Germline CDR1 reads SGHTA; CDR2 reads FQGNSA. V was shortened by 4 bases and J by 5 bases, with 23 bases between the two germline ends. The CDR3 loop spans 18 amino acids. The CDR3: CASSSRGRGGLKTGELFF. CDR3 bases: TGTGCCAGCAGCTCACGGGGTCGAGGGGGGCTTAAGACCGGGGAGCTGTTTTTT.

V gene TRBV18 combines with J gene TRBJ2-2, with D tentatively TRBD1 (6 bases). Germline V lookup: CDR1 KGHSH, CDR2 LQKENI. This CDR3 is built from 15 residues. V was clipped by 4 bases and J by 4 bases, with 13 bases between them. The CDR3 region has the DNA TGTGCCAGCTCACTACAGGGACGCGGCACCGGGGAGCTGTTTTTT. It specifies CASSLQGRGTGELFF.

This chain links TRBV7-2 with TRBJ1-2, with 9 bases lining up with TRBD1. The CDR3 is 14 amino acids. Losses at the gene ends were 3 bases for V and 4 bases for J; bases not matched to a gene: 3. Germline V gene data show CDR1 as SGHTA and CDR2 as FQGNSA. DNA of the CDR3: TGTGCCAGCAGCTTGGAGGACAGGGGCTATGGCTACACCTTC. Translation gives CASSLEDRGYGYTF.

The V and J genes are TRBV28 and TRBJ1-5; D is perhaps TRBD1 (5 bases). V was pared by 6 bases and J by 2 bases, with 11 bases between. The CDR3 sequence is 14 residues long. From germline, CDR1 is MDHEN and CDR2 SYDVKM. In DNA form, the CDR3 reads TGTGCCAGCAGACTAGACAGCCGCAATCAGCCCCAGCATTTT. Translation gives CASRLDSRNQPQHF.

This clone has just one count. The chain recombines TRBV7-6 with TRBJ2-1; 11 bases align to TRBD2. Germline CDR1 SGHVS, CDR2 FNYEAQ. The trim removed 3 bases at V and 4 bases at J, leaving 2 bases unmatched. CDR3 length: 15 residues. Written as DNA, the CDR3 is TGTGCCAGCAGCTTTACTAGCGGGAGATACAATGAGCAGTTCTTC. This codes for CASSFTSGRYNEQFF. Supplemented by reference TRBV7-6 and TRBJ2-1, the full variable domain reads GAGVSQSPRYKVTKRGQDVALRCDPISGHVSLYWYRQALGQGPEFLTYFNYEAQQDKSGLPNDRFSAERPEGSISTLTIQRTEQRDSAMYRCASSFTSGRYNEQFFGPGTRLTVL.

This clone appeared once. The chain carries TRBV6-2 or TRBV6-3 and TRBJ2-3; D is perhaps TRBD2 (6 bases). The V and J ends lost 5 bases and 5 bases respectively, with 8 bases between them. The germline gives CDR1 MNHEY, CDR2 SVGEGT. This CDR3 region has 12 residues. As DNA, the CDR3 is TGTGCCAGCAGTCCGGGGGTAGATACGCAGTATTTT. This sequence encodes CASSPGVDTQYF.

The genes are TRBV3-1 (or the pseudogene TRBV3-2) and TRBJ1-2, with D maybe TRBD1 (5 bases). V was shortened by 2 bases and J by 5 bases, with 12 bases between the two germline ends. The CDR3 sequence is 14 residues long. Germline V gene sequence: CDR1 LGHDT, CDR2 YNNKEL (reference sequence). The CDR3 reads CASSQPGSGYGYTF. In DNA, the CDR3 is TGTGCCAGCAGCCAACCAGGGTCTGGATATGGCTACACCTTC.

V usage is TRBV30 and J usage is TRBJ1-6; a weak D match, TRBD1 (6 bases). Per germline, CDR1 GTSNPN and CDR2 SVGIG (reference sequence). The germline V and J ends were trimmed by 3 bases and 6 bases, with 21 bases remaining between them. The CDR3 has 17 amino acids. The CDR3 is CAWSANDKGGSNSPLHF. CDR3 coding DNA: TGTGCCTGGAGCGCGAACGATAAGGGGGGCAGTAATTCACCCCTCCACTTT.

The V gene is TRBV7-8, the J gene TRBJ2-7; the D gene could be TRBD1 or TRBD2 (5 bases each). Germline CDR1 SGHVS, CDR2 FQNEAQ. The CDR3 contains 18 residues. V lost 2 bases to trimming and J lost 5 bases, with 25 bases between them. In DNA, the CDR3 is TGTGCCAGCAGCTTAACGATGCTCGGGGACCCCCGTTCAGACGAGCAGTACTTC. Protein sequence: CASSLTMLGDPRSDEQYF.

The CDR3 region has the DNA TGTGCCAGCAGTGAATTAGACAGAACCTATGGCTACACCTTC. Protein product: CASSELDRTYGYTF. The V and J genes are TRBV6-1 and TRBJ1-2; a weak D match, TRBD1 (5 bases). The germline V gene encodes CDR1 MNHNS and CDR2 SASEGT. CDR3 size: 14 residues. The V gene lost 2 bases and the J gene lost 4 bases, with 11 bases spanning the gap.

The rearrangement joins TRBV25-1 to TRBJ2-2; D gene uncertain. CDR1 and CDR2 from the germline V gene are MGHDK and SYGVNS. Trimming removed 2 bases from V and 3 bases from J, with 4 bases in between. The length of the CDR3 is 13 residues. CDR3 amino acids: CASSELYTGELFF. Written as DNA, the CDR3 is TGTGCCAGCAGTGAACTTTACACCGGGGAGCTGTTTTTT.